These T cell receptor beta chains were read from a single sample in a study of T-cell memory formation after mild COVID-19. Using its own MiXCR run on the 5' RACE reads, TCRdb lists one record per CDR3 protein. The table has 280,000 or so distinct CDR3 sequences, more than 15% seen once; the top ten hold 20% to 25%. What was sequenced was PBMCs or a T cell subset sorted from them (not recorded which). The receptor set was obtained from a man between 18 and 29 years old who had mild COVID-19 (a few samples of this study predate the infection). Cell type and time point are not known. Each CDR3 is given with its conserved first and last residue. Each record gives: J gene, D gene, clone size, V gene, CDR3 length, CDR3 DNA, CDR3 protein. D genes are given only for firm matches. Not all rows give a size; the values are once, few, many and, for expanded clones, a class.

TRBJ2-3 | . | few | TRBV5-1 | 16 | TGCGCCAGCAGCTTGGCGGGGATGGGTTTCACAGATACGCAGTATTTT | CASSLAGMGFTDTQYF
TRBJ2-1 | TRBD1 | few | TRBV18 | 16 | TGTGCCAGCTCCCCGATGGCAGGGGGCAAATACGGTGAGCAGTTCTTC | CASSPMAGGKYGEQFF
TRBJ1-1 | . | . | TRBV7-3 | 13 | TGTGCCAGCAGCTTATCAGGGGAGACTGAAGCTTTCTTT | CASSLSGETEAFF
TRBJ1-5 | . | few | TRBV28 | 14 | TGTGCCAGCAGTTCTCCAGGTAGCAATCAGCCCCAGCATTTT | CASSSPGSNQPQHF
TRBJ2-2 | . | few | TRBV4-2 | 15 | TGTGCCAGCAGCCTCGTGGGGGTGAACACCGGGGAGCTGTTTTTT | CASSLVGVNTGELFF
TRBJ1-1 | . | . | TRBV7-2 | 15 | TGTGCCAGCAGCCCACCCGGGGTTGGCAACACTGAAGCTTTCTTT | CASSPPGVGNTEAFF
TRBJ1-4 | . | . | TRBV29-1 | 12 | TGCAGCGTTGGCGGGTCAGGAGAAAAACTGTTTTTT | CSVGGSGEKLFF
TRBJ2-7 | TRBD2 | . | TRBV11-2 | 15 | TGTGCCAGCAGCGAACTAGCGGGGGGTCGCTACGAGCAGTACTTC | CASSELAGGRYEQYF
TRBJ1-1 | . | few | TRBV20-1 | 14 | TGCAGTCCGCTGGGGGGGACAATGAACACTGAAGCTTTCTTT | CSPLGGTMNTEAFF
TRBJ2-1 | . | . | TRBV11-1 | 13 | TGTGCCAGCAGCTTCCCTATGGAGAATGAGCAGTTCTTC | CASSFPMENEQFF
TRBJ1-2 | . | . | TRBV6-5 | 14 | TGTGCCAGCAGTTCCCTCACTCAGTGGTATGGCTACACCTTC | CASSSLTQWYGYTF
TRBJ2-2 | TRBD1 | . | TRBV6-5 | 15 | TGTGCCAGCAGTTGGACAGGGGGAGTCGCCGGGGAGCTGTTTTTT | CASSWTGGVAGELFF
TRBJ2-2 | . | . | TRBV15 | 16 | TGTGCCACCAGCAGAGATCTCGACGCCTACACCGGGGAGCTGTTTTTT | CATSRDLDAYTGELFF
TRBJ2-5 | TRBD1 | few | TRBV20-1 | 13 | TGCAGTGCGCCGGGACAGGGTCAAGAGACCCAGTACTTC | CSAPGQGQETQYF
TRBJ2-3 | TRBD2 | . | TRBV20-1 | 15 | TGCAGTGCTAGACGACCGGGACTAGCATCCGATACGCAGTATTTT | CSARRPGLASDTQYF
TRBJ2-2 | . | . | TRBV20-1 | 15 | . | CSASSPGNTGELFFF
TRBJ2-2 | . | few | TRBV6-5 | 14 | TGTGCCAGCAGTTGGATTTCGAACACCGGGGAGCTGTTTTTT | CASSWISNTGELFF
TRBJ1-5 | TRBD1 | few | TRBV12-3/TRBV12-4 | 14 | TGTGCCAGCAGTTCAACAGGGGGTAAACAGCCCCAGCATTTT | CASSSTGGKQPQHF
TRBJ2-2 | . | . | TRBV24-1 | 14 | TGTGCCACCAGTGCCGGACAGTGGGCCGGGGAGCTGTTTTTT | CATSAGQWAGELFF
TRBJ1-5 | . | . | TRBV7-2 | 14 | TGTGCCAGCGGACAGCCCAATAGCAATCAGCCCCAGCATTTT | CASGQPNSNQPQHF
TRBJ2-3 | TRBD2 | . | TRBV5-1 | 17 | TGCGCCAGCAAGACTAGCGGGGGGTCCACTAGCACAGATACGCAGTATTTT | CASKTSGGSTSTDTQYF
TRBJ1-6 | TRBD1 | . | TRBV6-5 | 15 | TGTGCCAGCAGTTACTCGACAGGGCGCTCTTCACCCATCCACTTT | CASSYSTGRSSPIHF
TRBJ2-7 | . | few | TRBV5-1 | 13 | TGCGCCAGCAGCTCGGAATCCCTCTACGAGCAGTACTTC | CASSSESLYEQYF
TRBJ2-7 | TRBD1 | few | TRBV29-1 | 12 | TGCAGCGTTGGGGGACAGGGGTACGAGCAGTACTTC | CSVGGQGYEQYF
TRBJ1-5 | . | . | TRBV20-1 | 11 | TGCAGTGCTAGATATGGACAGCCCCAGCATTTT | CSARYGQPQHF
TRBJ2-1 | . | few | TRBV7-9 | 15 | TGTGCCAGCAGCTGGGGGGGGCTTTCAGAGGGTGAGCAGTTCTTC | CASSWGGLSEGEQFF
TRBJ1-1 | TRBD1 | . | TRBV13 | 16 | TGTGCCAGCAGCCAATTAAAGACAGGGGGTTACACTGAAGCTTTCTTT | CASSQLKTGGYTEAFF
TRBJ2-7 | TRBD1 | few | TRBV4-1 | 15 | TGCGCCAGCAGCCAGCAGGGGGACGGCACCTACGAGCAGTACTTC | CASSQQGDGTYEQYF
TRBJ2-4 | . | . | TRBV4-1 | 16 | TGCGCCAGCAGCCAAGTGGGGGCCGCCGTGGAAAACATTCAGTACTTC | CASSQVGAAVENIQYF
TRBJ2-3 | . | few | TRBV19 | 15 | TGTGCCAGTAGTATAAACGGCTTGTTCTCGGATACGCAGTATTTT | CASSINGLFSDTQYF
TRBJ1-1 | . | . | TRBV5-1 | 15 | TGCGCCAGCAGCACCGAGCCCGGTGGTTTTCTTGAAGCTTTCTTT | CASSTEPGGFLEAFF
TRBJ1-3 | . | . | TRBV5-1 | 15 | TGCGCCAGCAAACTGGACTCTGCCTCTGGAAACACCATATATTTT | CASKLDSASGNTIYF
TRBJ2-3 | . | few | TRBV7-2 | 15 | TGTGCCAGCAGCTCCCGGAGGACTACTCAAGATACGCAGTATTTT | CASSSRRTTQDTQYF
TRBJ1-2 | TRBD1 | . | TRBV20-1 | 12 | TGCAGTGCTAGAGGGCAGGGGGATGGCTACACCTTC | CSARGQGDGYTF
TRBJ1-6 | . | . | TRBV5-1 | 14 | TGCGCCAGCAGCTTGGCTCGGGCGGATTCACCCCTCCACTTT | CASSLARADSPLHF
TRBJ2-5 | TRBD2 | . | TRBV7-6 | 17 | TGTGCCAGCAGCTTAGCGTCGGAGCGGGGGGGCATGGAGACCCAGTACTTC | CASSLASERGGMETQYF